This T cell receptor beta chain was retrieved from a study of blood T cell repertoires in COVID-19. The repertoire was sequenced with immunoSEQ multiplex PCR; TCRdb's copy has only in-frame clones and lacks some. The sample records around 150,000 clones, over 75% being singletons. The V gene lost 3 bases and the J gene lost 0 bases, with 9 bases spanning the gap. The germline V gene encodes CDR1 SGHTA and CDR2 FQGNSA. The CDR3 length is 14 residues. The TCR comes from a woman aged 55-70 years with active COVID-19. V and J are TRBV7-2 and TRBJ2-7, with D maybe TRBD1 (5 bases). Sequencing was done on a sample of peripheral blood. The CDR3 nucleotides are TGTGCCAGCAGCTTGAGCAGGGCCTCCTACGAGCAGTACTTC. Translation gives CASSLSRASYEQYF.